This T cell receptor beta chain was obtained from a study of graft-versus-host responses after intestinal transplantation. Whole-study context: The recipients all started with anti-thymocyte globulin induction and then took tacrolimus and steroids for approximately 3 years. Study-wide findings and caveats: Detected in recipient marrow were GvH clones, some of which were first observed in ileum or blood.

Concerning this clone: What it binds is not known.

Profiling relied on immunoSEQ multiplex PCR, and the TCRdb table lists in-frame clones only, not all of them. Here the sample spans more than 85,000 clones, 93% being singletons. The origin of this receptor is a human donor who received an intestinal transplant. Sequenced here: unstimulated CD8+ T cells sorted from spleen or lymph node cells, sampled before intestinal transplant.

CDR3 amino acids: CASSVDAGGLQETQYF. In DNA form, the CDR3 reads TGTGCCAGCAGCGTAGATGCGGGAGGCCTCCAAGAGACCCAGTACTTC. This chain links TRBV9 with TRBJ2-5, with 8 bases lining up with TRBD2. CDR3 length: 16 amino acids. CDR1 and CDR2 from the germline V gene are SGDLS and YYNGEE. Germline trimming cut 0 bases from V and 1 base from J; bases unmatched to any gene: 5.